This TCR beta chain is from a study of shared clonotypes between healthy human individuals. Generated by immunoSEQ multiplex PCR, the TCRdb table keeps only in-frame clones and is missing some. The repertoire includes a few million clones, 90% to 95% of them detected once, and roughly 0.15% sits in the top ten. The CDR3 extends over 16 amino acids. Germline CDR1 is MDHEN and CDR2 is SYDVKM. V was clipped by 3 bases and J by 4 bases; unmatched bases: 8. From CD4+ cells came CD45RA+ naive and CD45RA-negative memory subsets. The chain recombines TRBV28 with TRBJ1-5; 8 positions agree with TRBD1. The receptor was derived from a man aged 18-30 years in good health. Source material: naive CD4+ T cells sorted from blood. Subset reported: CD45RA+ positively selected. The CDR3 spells CASSFQGAAQNQPQHF. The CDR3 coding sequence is TGTGCCAGCAGTTTTCAGGGGGCGGCCCAAAATCAGCCCCAGCATTTT.